This TCR beta chain was captured in a study of beta chain features in type 1 diabetes. Study-level background: Examination covered around 98 million sorted cells spanning all samples. Study-level findings and limits: In all four CD4+ subsets, TCRB CDR3 length was significantly, moderately reduced in type 1 diabetes.

The authors reverse transcribed all of the isolated RNA, so sequencing captured expressed TCRB transcripts. Sequenced by immunoSEQ multiplex PCR; TCRdb stores in-frame clones only, minus some. The sample lists about 270,000 clones, roughly an eighth seen once, with roughly 0.024% in the top ten. CDR1 is SGHAT and CDR2 is FQNNGV in the germline V gene. Trimming left V 6 bases short and J 0 bases short, with 7 bases between. The CDR3 consists of 13 residues. With respect to this clone: The target antigen is unknown.

The chain is built from TRBV11-2 and TRBJ2-3; D not resolved. This receptor was obtained from a woman in her 40s in good health. Input material: naive CD4+ T cells from blood. For the CDR3, the DNA is TGTGCCAGCAGAGCGCCGAGCACAGATACGCAGTATTTT. It encodes CASRAPSTDTQYF.